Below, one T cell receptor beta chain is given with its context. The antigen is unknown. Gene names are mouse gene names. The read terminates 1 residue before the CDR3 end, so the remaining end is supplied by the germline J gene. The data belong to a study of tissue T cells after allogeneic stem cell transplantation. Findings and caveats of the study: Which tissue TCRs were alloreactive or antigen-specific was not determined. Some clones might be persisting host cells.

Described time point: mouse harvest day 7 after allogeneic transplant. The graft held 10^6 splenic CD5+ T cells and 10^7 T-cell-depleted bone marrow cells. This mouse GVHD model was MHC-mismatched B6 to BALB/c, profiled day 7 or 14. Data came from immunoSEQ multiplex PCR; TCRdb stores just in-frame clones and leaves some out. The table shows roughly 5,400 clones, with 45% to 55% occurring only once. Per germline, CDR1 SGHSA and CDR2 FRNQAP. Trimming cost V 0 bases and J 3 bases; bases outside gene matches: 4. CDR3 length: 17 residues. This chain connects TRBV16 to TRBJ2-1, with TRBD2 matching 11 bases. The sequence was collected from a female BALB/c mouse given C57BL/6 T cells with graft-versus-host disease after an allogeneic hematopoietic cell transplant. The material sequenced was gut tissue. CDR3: CASSLDRDWGIYAEQFF. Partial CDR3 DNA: TGTGCAAGCAGCTTAGATCGGGACTGGGGGATCTATGCTGAGCAGTTC.